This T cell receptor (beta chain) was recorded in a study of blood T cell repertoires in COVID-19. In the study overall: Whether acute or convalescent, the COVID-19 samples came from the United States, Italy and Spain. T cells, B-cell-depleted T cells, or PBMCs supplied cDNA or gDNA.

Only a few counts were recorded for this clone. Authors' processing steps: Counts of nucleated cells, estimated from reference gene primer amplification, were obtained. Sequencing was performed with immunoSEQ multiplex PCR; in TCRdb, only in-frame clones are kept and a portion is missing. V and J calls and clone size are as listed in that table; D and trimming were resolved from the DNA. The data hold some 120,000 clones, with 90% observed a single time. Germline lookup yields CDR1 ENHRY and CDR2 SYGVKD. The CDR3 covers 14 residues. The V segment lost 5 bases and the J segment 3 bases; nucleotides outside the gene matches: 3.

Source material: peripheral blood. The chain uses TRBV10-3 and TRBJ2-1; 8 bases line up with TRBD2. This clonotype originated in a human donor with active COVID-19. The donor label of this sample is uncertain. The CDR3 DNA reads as TGTGCCATCAGTTATAGCGGGGTCTACAATGAGCAGTTCTTC. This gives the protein CAISYSGVYNEQFF.